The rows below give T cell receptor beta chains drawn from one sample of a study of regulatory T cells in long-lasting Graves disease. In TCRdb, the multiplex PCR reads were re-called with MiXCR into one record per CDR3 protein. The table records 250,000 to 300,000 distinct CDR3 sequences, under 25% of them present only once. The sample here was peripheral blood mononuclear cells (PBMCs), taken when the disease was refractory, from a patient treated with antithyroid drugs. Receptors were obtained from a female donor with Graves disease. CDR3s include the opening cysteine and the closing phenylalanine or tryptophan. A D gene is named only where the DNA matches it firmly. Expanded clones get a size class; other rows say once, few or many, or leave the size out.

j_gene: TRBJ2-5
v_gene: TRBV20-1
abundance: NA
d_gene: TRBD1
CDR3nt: TGCAGTGCTGACCTCCCCAGGACAGGGGGCGCGGGGGAGACCCAGTACTTC
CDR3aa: CSADLPRTGGAGETQYF

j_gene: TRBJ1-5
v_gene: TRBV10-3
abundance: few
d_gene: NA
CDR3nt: TGTGCCATCAGTGGCGGGGGTAGCAATCAGCCCCAGCATTTT
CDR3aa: CAISGGGSNQPQHF

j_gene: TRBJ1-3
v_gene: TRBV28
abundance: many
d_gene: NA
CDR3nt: TGTGCCAGCACCCAGGAGGGCGGGCCCTCTGGAAACACCATATATTTT
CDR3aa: CASTQEGGPSGNTIYF

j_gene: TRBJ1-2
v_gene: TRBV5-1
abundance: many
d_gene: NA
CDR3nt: TGCGCCAGCAGCTTATTGCCCGGACAGCCTTCTAACTATGGCTACACCTTC
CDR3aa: CASSLLPGQPSNYGYTF

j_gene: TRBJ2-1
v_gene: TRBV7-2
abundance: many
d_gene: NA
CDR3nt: TGTGCCAGCAGCTTAGGCCCCCCACAGTACAATGAGCAGTTCTTC
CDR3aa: CASSLGPPQYNEQFF

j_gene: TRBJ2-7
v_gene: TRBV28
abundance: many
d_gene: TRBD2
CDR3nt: TGTGCCAGCAGAGACGGGACTACCTACGAGCAGTACTTC
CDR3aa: CASRDGTTYEQYF

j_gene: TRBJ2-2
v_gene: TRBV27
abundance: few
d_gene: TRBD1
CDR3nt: TGTGCCAGCAACCCGACAGGGGGCATCGGGGAGCTGTTTTTT
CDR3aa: CASNPTGGIGELFF

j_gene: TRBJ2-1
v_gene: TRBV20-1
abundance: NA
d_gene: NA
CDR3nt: TGCAGTGCCGAGGTATACAATGAGCAGTTCTTC
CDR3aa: CSAEVYNEQFF

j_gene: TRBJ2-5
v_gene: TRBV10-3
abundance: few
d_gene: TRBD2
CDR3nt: TGTGCCACCGAGACTAGCGGGAAGGAGACCCAGTACTTC
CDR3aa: CATETSGKETQYF

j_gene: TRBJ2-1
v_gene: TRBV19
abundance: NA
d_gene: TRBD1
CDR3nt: TGTGCCAGTATGCTAACAGGGGGCCGACAGTTCTTC
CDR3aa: CASMLTGGRQFF

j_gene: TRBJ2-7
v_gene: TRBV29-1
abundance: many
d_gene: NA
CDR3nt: TGCAGCGTTGAAACGGCAGAGCGGAGTTACGAGCAGTACTTC
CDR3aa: CSVETAERSYEQYF

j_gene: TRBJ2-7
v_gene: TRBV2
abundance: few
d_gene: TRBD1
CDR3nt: TGTGCCAGCAGTGGAGTACCGGGACAGGGCTTGTACTTC
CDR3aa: CASSGVPGQGLYF

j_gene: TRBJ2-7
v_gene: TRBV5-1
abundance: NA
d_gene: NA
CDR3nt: TGCGCCAGCAGCTCGACTCGACAGACCTACGAGCAGTACTTC
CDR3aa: CASSSTRQTYEQYF

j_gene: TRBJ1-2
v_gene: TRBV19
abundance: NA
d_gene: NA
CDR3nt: TGTGCCAGTAGTCGACGCGGAGCAAATGGCTACACCTTC
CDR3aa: CASSRRGANGYTF

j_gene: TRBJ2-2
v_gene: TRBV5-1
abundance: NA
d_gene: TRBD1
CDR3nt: TGCGCCAGCTGGACAGGGGATACCGGGGAGCTGTTTTTT
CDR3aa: CASWTGDTGELFF